These T cell receptor beta chains were read from a single sample in a study of fetal regulatory T cell absence and autoimmunity. Sequenced by immunoSEQ multiplex PCR; TCRdb stores in-frame clones only, minus some. The sample includes about 46,000 clones, about 79% of them seen just once. The source material was cord blood. These receptors came from a newborn boy with IPEX syndrome. CDR3s include the opening cysteine and the closing phenylalanine or tryptophan. The D gene is left open where the match is weak. The size of a clone is reported for some rows only, either as once, few or many, or as a class for expanded clones.

CDR3 DNA: TGTGCCAGCAGCGTTCAGGGGTATGGCTACACCTTC; CDR3 protein: CASSVQGYGYTF; V gene: TRBV9; J gene: TRBJ1-2; clone size: .; D gene: .
CDR3 DNA: TGCGCCAGCAGCCAAGGACTACTCCTCACAGATACGCAGTATTTT; CDR3 protein: CASSQGLLLTDTQYF; V gene: TRBV4-1; J gene: TRBJ2-3; clone size: few; D gene: .
CDR3 DNA: TGTGCCAGCAGCTCGGACAGGGGGCTGGGCGGGGAGCTGTTTTTT; CDR3 protein: CASSSDRGLGGELFF; V gene: TRBV11-3; J gene: TRBJ2-2; clone size: .; D gene: TRBD1
CDR3 DNA: TGTGCCAGCAGTCAGGGACTTGGCACAGATACGCAGTATTTT; CDR3 protein: CASSQGLGTDTQYF; V gene: TRBV27; J gene: TRBJ2-3; clone size: .; D gene: .
CDR3 DNA: TGTGCCAGCTCACGACAGGGAGCCTACGAGCAGTACTTC; CDR3 protein: CASSRQGAYEQYF; V gene: TRBV18; J gene: TRBJ2-7; clone size: .; D gene: TRBD1
CDR3 DNA: TGTGCCAGCAGTCGGGTTTCCAATCAGCCCCAGCATTTT; CDR3 protein: CASSRVSNQPQHF; V gene: TRBV6-5; J gene: TRBJ1-5; clone size: .; D gene: .
CDR3 DNA: TGTGCCAGCTGCCGGGACAGCTCTGGAAACACCATATATTTT; CDR3 protein: CASCRDSSGNTIYF; V gene: TRBV6-1; J gene: TRBJ1-3; clone size: .; D gene: TRBD1
CDR3 DNA: TGTGCCAGCAGTGAGATATCTGGGGTCCAAGAGACCCAGTACTTC; CDR3 protein: CASSEISGVQETQYF; V gene: TRBV6-1; J gene: TRBJ2-5; clone size: .; D gene: .
CDR3 DNA: TGCAGCGTTGGGACTGGTACGGGGGGCTACACCTTC; CDR3 protein: CSVGTGTGGYTF; V gene: TRBV29-1; J gene: TRBJ1-2; clone size: .; D gene: .
CDR3 DNA: TGCAGTGCTCACGACACTGAAGCTTTCTTT; CDR3 protein: CSAHDTEAFF; V gene: TRBV20-1; J gene: TRBJ1-1; clone size: few; D gene: .
CDR3 DNA: TGCAGCGTCTTTGACAGCTACGAGCAGTACTTC; CDR3 protein: CSVFDSYEQYF; V gene: TRBV29-1; J gene: TRBJ2-7; clone size: .; D gene: .
CDR3 DNA: TGTGCCAGTACCTCATCCGAGACAAACTATGGCTACACCTTC; CDR3 protein: CASTSSETNYGYTF; V gene: TRBV19; J gene: TRBJ1-2; clone size: once; D gene: .
CDR3 DNA: TGTGCCAGCAGCGAGCCCAGGGGAGGGGAGCAGTACTTC; CDR3 protein: CASSEPRGGEQYF; V gene: TRBV9; J gene: TRBJ2-7; clone size: .; D gene: .
CDR3 DNA: TGTGCCAGCAGCCCCGGGGCGGGGGCCCCAGATACGCAGTATTTT; CDR3 protein: CASSPGAGAPDTQYF; V gene: TRBV7-6; J gene: TRBJ2-3; clone size: .; D gene: .
CDR3 DNA: TGCGCCAGCAGTGAGTCCCGGACAGGGGACACAGATACGCAGTATTTT; CDR3 protein: CASSESRTGDTDTQYF; V gene: TRBV10-1; J gene: TRBJ2-3; clone size: once; D gene: TRBD1
CDR3 DNA: TGTGCCAGCCGCGCAGGGAGCGCTACCTACGAGCAGTACTTC; CDR3 protein: CASRAGSATYEQYF; V gene: TRBV2; J gene: TRBJ2-7; clone size: .; D gene: .
CDR3 DNA: TGTGCCAGCAGCTTAGGGGCCGGGACAGATTATAATTCACCCCTCCACTTT; CDR3 protein: CASSLGAGTDYNSPLHF; V gene: TRBV7-9; J gene: TRBJ1-6; clone size: few; D gene: TRBD1
CDR3 DNA: TGTGCCTGGAGTGTACATAGGAGGAGCTCCTACGAGCAGTACTTC; CDR3 protein: CAWSVHRRSSYEQYF; V gene: TRBV30; J gene: TRBJ2-7; clone size: .; D gene: .
CDR3 DNA: TGTGCCAGCAGTGACAAAGGGGTCCGAGGTGTCAATGAGCAGTTCTTC; CDR3 protein: CASSDKGVRGVNEQFF; V gene: TRBV2; J gene: TRBJ2-1; clone size: .; D gene: .
CDR3 DNA: TGTGCCAGCAGCTTAGGAGGGACAAGTAATTCACCCCTCCACTTT; CDR3 protein: CASSLGGTSNSPLHF; V gene: TRBV7-2; J gene: TRBJ1-6; clone size: few; D gene: .
CDR3 DNA: TGTGCCAGCAGTTCGGGGTTACGGGACACTGAAGCTTTCTTT; CDR3 protein: CASSSGLRDTEAFF; V gene: TRBV6-5; J gene: TRBJ1-1; clone size: .; D gene: .
CDR3 DNA: TGCGCCAGCAGCTTGACTAGCGGGAGGAAAGGGGAGACCCAGTACTTC; CDR3 protein: CASSLTSGRKGETQYF; V gene: TRBV5-1; J gene: TRBJ2-5; clone size: .; D gene: TRBD2
CDR3 DNA: TGTGCCAGCAGCTTAGCGACTGACACAGATACGCAGTATTTT; CDR3 protein: CASSLATDTDTQYF; V gene: TRBV7-2; J gene: TRBJ2-3; clone size: .; D gene: .
CDR3 DNA: TGTGCCAGCAGTTACTCGATAAAGGGTGCGAACACTGAAGCTTTCTTT; CDR3 protein: CASSYSIKGANTEAFF; V gene: TRBV6-5; J gene: TRBJ1-1; clone size: .; D gene: .
CDR3 DNA: TGTGCCAGCAGCTTAGTTGCCAATGAGCAGTTCTTC; CDR3 protein: CASSLVANEQFF; V gene: TRBV7-6; J gene: TRBJ2-1; clone size: .; D gene: .
CDR3 DNA: TGTGCCAGCAGCGTAGACACTAACTATGGCTACACCTTC; CDR3 protein: CASSVDTNYGYTF; V gene: TRBV9; J gene: TRBJ1-2; clone size: .; D gene: .
CDR3 DNA: TGTGCCAGCAGGGTCTATGGCTCCACCGGGGAGCTGTTTTTT; CDR3 protein: CASRVYGSTGELFF; V gene: TRBV6-5; J gene: TRBJ2-2; clone size: .; D gene: .
CDR3 DNA: TGTGCCAGCAGCCAAGAGGGGGAAGGCTACACCTTC; CDR3 protein: CASSQEGEGYTF; V gene: TRBV4-2; J gene: TRBJ1-2; clone size: .; D gene: .
CDR3 DNA: TGTGCCAGCAGCGGACTAGCGGGGGGCACAGATACGCAGTATTTT; CDR3 protein: CASSGLAGGTDTQYF; V gene: TRBV9; J gene: TRBJ2-3; clone size: .; D gene: TRBD2
CDR3 DNA: TGTGCCACCAGCAGGGAGCTAGCGGGGGGTCCCTCCGAGCAGTACTTC; CDR3 protein: CATSRELAGGPSEQYF; V gene: TRBV15; J gene: TRBJ2-7; clone size: .; D gene: TRBD2
CDR3 DNA: TGTGCCAGCAGCGCCCCATCGGGACTCCTCACAGATACGCAGTATTTT; CDR3 protein: CASSAPSGLLTDTQYF; V gene: TRBV9; J gene: TRBJ2-3; clone size: .; D gene: .
CDR3 DNA: TGCAGCGTTGTCCCGGGAATGGATACGCAGTATTTT; CDR3 protein: CSVVPGMDTQYF; V gene: TRBV29-1; J gene: TRBJ2-3; clone size: once; D gene: .
CDR3 DNA: TGCGCCAGCAGCCAAGTTATTGGGTACGAGCAGTACTTC; CDR3 protein: CASSQVIGYEQYF; V gene: TRBV4-3; J gene: TRBJ2-7; clone size: .; D gene: .
CDR3 DNA: TGTGCCAGCAGCTTCGGCCTAAATGAGCAGTTCTTC; CDR3 protein: CASSFGLNEQFF; V gene: TRBV7-6; J gene: TRBJ2-1; clone size: .; D gene: .
CDR3 DNA: TGTGCCGTCCGAGGACAGCGGGAGGATCCGGAAAATGAGCAGTTCTTC; CDR3 protein: CAVRGQREDPENEQFF; V gene: TRBV2; J gene: TRBJ2-1; clone size: .; D gene: TRBD2
CDR3 DNA: TGTGCCAGTAGTATCAGGGACTATGGCTACACCTTC; CDR3 protein: CASSIRDYGYTF; V gene: TRBV19; J gene: TRBJ1-2; clone size: .; D gene: .
CDR3 DNA: TGTGCCAGCAGTGAGCCGGGGGTAGTAGAGACCCAGTACTTC; CDR3 protein: CASSEPGVVETQYF; V gene: TRBV6-1; J gene: TRBJ2-5; clone size: .; D gene: .
CDR3 DNA: TGTGCCAGCAGCTTAGTTCCACTAGCTGATACGCAGTATTTT; CDR3 protein: CASSLVPLADTQYF; V gene: TRBV7-2; J gene: TRBJ2-3; clone size: .; D gene: .
CDR3 DNA: TGTGCCAGCAGCTCCCGGGTAGCGGGGTCCCAAGAGACCCAGTACTTC; CDR3 protein: CASSSRVAGSQETQYF; V gene: TRBV13; J gene: TRBJ2-5; clone size: .; D gene: TRBD2
CDR3 DNA: TGTGCCAGCAGCTTAGAGGGGTTTAATGAAAAACTGTTTTTT; CDR3 protein: CASSLEGFNEKLFF; V gene: TRBV4-2; J gene: TRBJ1-4; clone size: .; D gene: .
CDR3 DNA: TGTGCCAGCAGCCAAGAGCGACCCAACACCGGGGAGCTGTTTTTT; CDR3 protein: CASSQERPNTGELFF; V gene: TRBV4-2; J gene: TRBJ2-2; clone size: .; D gene: .
CDR3 DNA: TGTGCCAGCAGCGGAGCGGGAGCGTCAGATACGCAGTATTTT; CDR3 protein: CASSGAGASDTQYF; V gene: TRBV9; J gene: TRBJ2-3; clone size: once; D gene: TRBD2
CDR3 DNA: TGTGCCAGCAGCTTAGCATCGACAGCGGGTCACACCGGGGAGCTGTTTTTT; CDR3 protein: CASSLASTAGHTGELFF; V gene: TRBV7-6; J gene: TRBJ2-2; clone size: .; D gene: .
CDR3 DNA: TGTGCCAGCAGTTTATCAGGGGGTGGAAACACCATATATTTT; CDR3 protein: CASSLSGGGNTIYF; V gene: TRBV27; J gene: TRBJ1-3; clone size: .; D gene: .
CDR3 DNA: TGTGCCAGCAGCCCAGAGGGGGTGACCTACGACGAGCAGTACTTC; CDR3 protein: CASSPEGVTYDEQYF; V gene: TRBV7-8; J gene: TRBJ2-7; clone size: .; D gene: .
CDR3 DNA: TGTGCCAGTAGTAGGACAGGGGGTAACTATGGCTACACCTTC; CDR3 protein: CASSRTGGNYGYTF; V gene: TRBV19; J gene: TRBJ1-2; clone size: once; D gene: TRBD1
CDR3 DNA: TGTGCCACCAGCGTTCCAGGACAGCTACTTGAAGCTTTCTTT; CDR3 protein: CATSVPGQLLEAFF; V gene: TRBV15; J gene: TRBJ1-1; clone size: .; D gene: .
CDR3 DNA: TGCGCCAGCAGGAGTACGACGGCCACAGATACGCAGTATTTT; CDR3 protein: CASRSTTATDTQYF; V gene: TRBV5-1; J gene: TRBJ2-3; clone size: .; D gene: .
CDR3 DNA: TGTGCCTGGAGTGTAATCCTAGCGGGGGCCTTAAATGAGCAGTTCTTC; CDR3 protein: CAWSVILAGALNEQFF; V gene: TRBV30; J gene: TRBJ2-1; clone size: .; D gene: TRBD2
CDR3 DNA: TGCGCCAGCAGCCAAGACGATCAGGGAAACTACGAGCAGTACTTC; CDR3 protein: CASSQDDQGNYEQYF; V gene: TRBV4-1; J gene: TRBJ2-7; clone size: .; D gene: .
CDR3 DNA: TGCGCCAGCAGCTTACGCGGATATGGAAACACCATATATTTT; CDR3 protein: CASSLRGYGNTIYF; V gene: TRBV5-1; J gene: TRBJ1-3; clone size: .; D gene: .
CDR3 DNA: TGTGCCAGCAGCTTGTTCGGCACGAACACTGAAGCTTTCTTT; CDR3 protein: CASSLFGTNTEAFF; V gene: TRBV7-6; J gene: TRBJ1-1; clone size: .; D gene: .
CDR3 DNA: TGTGCCAGTAGTACGACGACTAGCGAGATCTACGAGCAGTACTTC; CDR3 protein: CASSTTTSEIYEQYF; V gene: TRBV19; J gene: TRBJ2-7; clone size: few; D gene: TRBD2
CDR3 DNA: TGTGCCAGCAGCCCGAGAACAGGACTAGCGGGAGCTCACGAGCAGTACTTC; CDR3 protein: CASSPRTGLAGAHEQYF; V gene: TRBV7-9; J gene: TRBJ2-7; clone size: .; D gene: TRBD2
CDR3 DNA: TGTGCCTGGACTAAAGGGGACAGGGACAATCAGCCCCAGCATTTT; CDR3 protein: CAWTKGDRDNQPQHF; V gene: TRBV19; J gene: TRBJ1-5; clone size: .; D gene: TRBD1
CDR3 DNA: TGTGCCAGCAGCTTAGCCGGGGAGGGAAATACGCAGTATTTT; CDR3 protein: CASSLAGEGNTQYF; V gene: TRBV13; J gene: TRBJ2-3; clone size: .; D gene: TRBD2
CDR3 DNA: TGTGCCACCATGGACCATTCAGGGAGTGAGCAGTTCTTC; CDR3 protein: CATMDHSGSEQFF; V gene: TRBV15; J gene: TRBJ2-1; clone size: .; D gene: .